This TCR beta chain was documented in a study of human CD4 T cells and Enterobacteriaceae. Ex vivo total memory CD4+ cells were sequenced at deep level. Profiling relied on immunoSEQ multiplex PCR, and the TCRdb table lists in-frame clones only, not all of them. The repertoire consists of tens of thousands of clones, with approximately 80% occurring once and the leading ten covering roughly 0.96%. The memory gate held CD4+ cells that were not CD45RA+CCR7+CD95- naive cells, over 95% pure. After removal of 4 bases from V and 5 bases from J, the junction contained 9 bases not matched to a gene. Germline V gene data show CDR1 as MNHNS and CDR2 as SASEGT. CDR3 length: 16 amino acids.

This clonotype was obtained from a human donor in good health. The rearrangement links TRBV6-1 to TRBJ2-1; 9 bases align to TRBD1. Material: memory CD4+ T cells from blood. In DNA, the CDR3 is TGTGCCAGCAGTGCCTTACCGGGACAGGGTAACAATGAGCAGTTCTTC. Its protein is CASSALPGQGNNEQFF.